The 30 T cell receptor beta chains below were found in one sample sequenced in a study of T cells expressing NK-cell markers. TCRdb reprocessed the 5' RACE reads and stores each CDR3 protein as one record, lacking DNA. The repertoire table contains 500,000 to 600,000 distinct CDR3 sequences. The sample consisted of blood T cells: a sorted CD56 or NKG2C T cell subset, CD4+ or CD8+ T cells, or bulk PBMC T cells (not recorded which). These receptors all stem from a man younger than 35 in good health.

The gene calls are TRBV20-1 and TRBJ2-3; TCRdb selects TRBD2, and the lack of DNA leaves this call unchecked. CDR1 is DFQATT and CDR2 is SNEGSKA in the germline V gene (reference sequence). The CDR3 length is 15 residues. The CDR3 sequence: CSARGPAGYTDTQYF.

The rearrangement uses TRBV5-6 and TRBJ2-3; as DNA is missing, the TRBD1 call by TCRdb cannot be tested. The CDR3 is 16 residues long. Germline-derived CDR1 and CDR2 are SGHDT and YYEEEE. The CDR3 sequence is CASSFFGGQGEDTQYF. The variable domain in full, with the rest retrieved from reference TRBV5-6 and TRBJ2-3, is DAGVTQSPTHLIKTRGQQVTLRCSPKSGHDTVSWYQQALGQGPQFIFQYYEEEERQRGNFPDRFSGHQFPNYSSELNVNALLLGDSALYLCASSFFGGQGEDTQYFGPGTRLTVL.

CDR3 in amino acids: CASSAMTSGKDNEQFF. The V and J genes are TRBV12-3 or TRBV12-4 and TRBJ2-1; TCRdb indicates TRBD2, and absent DNA this call remains unverified. CDR3 length: 16 amino acids.

CDR3 loop: CASSLVTSGTTETQYF. V usage is TRBV5-1 and J usage is TRBJ2-5; without DNA, the TCRdb call of TRBD2 cannot be checked. Germline V gene lookup returns CDR1 SGHRS and CDR2 YFSETQ. The CDR3 loop spans 16 amino acids.

CDR3 loop: CASSRGTSVYPYF. This chain uses TRBV14 with TRBJ2-5; TCRdb indicates TRBD2, and absent DNA this call remains unverified. Germline lookup yields CDR1 SGHDN and CDR2 FVKESK. This CDR3 contains 13 residues.

The chain carries TRBV10-3 and TRBJ1-1; TCRdb calls TRBD1, which cannot be checked without DNA. Germline CDR1 reads ENHRY; CDR2 reads SYGVKD. This CDR3 has 14 residues. CDR3 region: CAISESIGQGNAFF.

The chain couples TRBV27 to TRBJ2-1; the TCRdb call, TRBD2, lacks DNA for checking. This CDR3 has 16 amino acids. Germline V CDR1 and CDR2: MNHEY, SMNVEV (reference sequence). CDR3 amino acids: CASSPNPSGSYNEQFF.

The chain couples TRBV5-5 to TRBJ2-5; TCRdb's D gene call, TRBD1, goes unchecked for lack of DNA. The germline gives CDR1 SGHKS, CDR2 YYEKEE (reference sequence). The CDR3 spans 17 residues. Here the CDR3 reads CASSLFPFGTGQETQYF.

The chain uses TRBV12-3 or TRBV12-4 and TRBJ2-5. The CDR3 runs to 12 residues. Here the CDR3 reads CASSWLGETQYF.

The gene calls are TRBV15 and TRBJ2-1; there is no DNA to check the TCRdb D call of TRBD2. This CDR3 is 17 amino acids long. Germline V gene lookup returns CDR1 LNHNV and CDR2 YYDKDF (reference sequence). CDR3: CATSRTAGLGGRNEQFF.

The chain joins TRBV20-1 to TRBJ1-1; the D gene TCRdb calls, TRBD1, cannot be checked with no DNA. This CDR3 comprises 15 residues. The V gene's germline CDR1 is DFQATT and CDR2 SNEGSKA (reference sequence). CDR3 amino acids: CSASPLEGQSTEAFF.

This chain uses TRBV14 with TRBJ2-7; TCRdb picks TRBD2, but there is no DNA to check that call. The CDR3 has 12 residues. Germline loops: CDR1 SGHDN, CDR2 FVKESK. CDR3 amino acids: CASSQVAGMEYF.

The genes are TRBV5-1 and TRBJ2-1; the TCRdb D gene call, TRBD1, has no DNA to confirm it. The CDR3 spans 16 residues. From germline, CDR1 is SGHRS and CDR2 YFSETQ. This CDR3 reads CASRFTGAPRYNEQFF.

J is TRBJ1-2 and V is TRBV27. Germline CDR1 MNHEY, CDR2 SMNVEV (reference sequence). The length of the CDR3 is 12 residues. The chain's CDR3 is CASGEPNYGYTF.

The chain combines TRBV12-3 or TRBV12-4 with TRBJ2-1. The CDR3 consists of 13 residues. Here the CDR3 reads CASSLGETNEQFF.

The V call is TRBV6-2 or TRBV6-3, the J call TRBJ2-1; the TCRdb D gene call, TRBD1, has no DNA to confirm it. The CDR3 runs to 15 residues. Germline lookup yields CDR1 MNHEY and CDR2 SVGEGT. The CDR3 sequence is CASRVKTGVRNEQFF.

V and J are TRBV20-1 and TRBJ2-7; the D call of TRBD1 rests on TCRdb alone, since no DNA is present to check it. The germline CDR1 and CDR2 sequences are DFQATT and SNEGSKA (reference sequence). This CDR3 contains 15 residues. The CDR3 loop reads CSARAPEGGKYEQYF.

The chain recombines TRBV2 with TRBJ2-1; TCRdb indicates TRBD1, and absent DNA this call remains unverified. Germline V gives CDR1 SNHLY, CDR2 FYNNEI. The CDR3 sequence is 13 residues long. The CDR3 protein is CATPSLGRDEQFF. Combining the CDR3 with reference TRBV2 and TRBJ2-1 gives the whole variable domain EPEVTQTPSHQVTQMGQEVILRCVPISNHLYFYWYRQILGQKVEFLVSFYNNEISEKSEIFDDQFSVERPDGSNFTLKIRSTKLEDSAMYFCATPSLGRDEQFFGPGTRLTVL.

The chain joins TRBV7-8 to TRBJ2-4; as DNA is missing, the TRBD1 call by TCRdb cannot be tested. The CDR3 loop spans 17 amino acids. Germline CDR1 reads SGHVS; CDR2 reads FQNEAQ. This CDR3 reads CASSLPRVPLGKNIQYF.

This chain joins TRBV6-5 and TRBJ2-2; TCRdb calls TRBD1, which cannot be checked without DNA. The length of the CDR3 is 16 residues. Germline assignment: CDR1 MNHEY and CDR2 SVGAGI. The CDR3 reads CASSSQGRPHTGELFF.

V is TRBV5-4 and J is TRBJ2-1; TCRdb proposes TRBD2, but this gene call is untestable without DNA. CDR1 and CDR2 from the germline V gene are SGHNT and YYREEE (reference sequence). This CDR3 comprises 15 residues. The chain's CDR3 is CASSFIGAGANEQFF.

This sequence joins TRBV6-2 or TRBV6-3 and TRBJ2-1. The germline V gene encodes CDR1 MNHEY and CDR2 SVGEGT. The CDR3 has 12 residues. The CDR3 here is CASGLGLGDQFF.

The rearrangement joins TRBV28 to TRBJ2-7; TCRdb proposes TRBD2, but this gene call is untestable without DNA. The germline gives CDR1 MDHEN, CDR2 SYDVKM. The CDR3 spans 13 residues. CDR3 amino acids: CASSFRTEGPQYF.

The chain joins TRBV29-1 to TRBJ2-1; TCRdb's D gene call, TRBD2, goes unchecked for lack of DNA. The germline V gene encodes CDR1 SQVTM and CDR2 ANQGSEA. This CDR3 has 15 residues. CDR3 residues: CSVVGIAGGPPEQFF.

The CDR3 region is CASDNPGTGANLRTQYF. This chain joins TRBV4-1 and TRBJ2-5; the D gene TCRdb calls, TRBD1, cannot be checked with no DNA. CDR3 length: 17 residues. Germline CDR1 is MGHRA and CDR2 is YSYEKL.

The V gene is TRBV10-3, the J gene TRBJ2-6; TCRdb designates TRBD1, a call that cannot be tested without DNA. This CDR3 is built from 19 residues. Germline loops: CDR1 ENHRY, CDR2 SYGVKD. The CDR3 spells CAISVTPGQGLAGANVLTF.

The CDR3 sequence is CASTRTGNNSPLHF. The chain couples TRBV12-3 or TRBV12-4 to TRBJ1-6; TCRdb's D call of TRBD1 is untestable without DNA. This CDR3 is built from 14 residues.

The chain uses TRBV2 and TRBJ2-2; the TCRdb call, TRBD2, lacks DNA for checking. In germline, CDR1 is SNHLY, CDR2 FYNNEI. The CDR3 is 19 amino acids. The CDR3 is CASSELGLAGGPNTGELFF.

The chain combines TRBV5-1 with TRBJ2-7; absent DNA, TCRdb's TRBD1 call cannot be checked. The CDR3 runs to 15 residues. Germline-derived CDR1 and CDR2 are SGHRS and YFSETQ. The CDR3 spells CASSEGQGLSYEQYF. The full variable domain, completed using reference TRBV5-1 and TRBJ2-7, is KAGVTQTPRYLIKTRGQQVTLSCSPISGHRSVSWYQQTPGQGLQFLFEYFSETQRNKGNFPGRFSGRQFSNSRSEMNVSTLELGDSALYLCASSEGQGLSYEQYFGPGTRLTVT.

The V and J genes are TRBV5-5 and TRBJ1-1. The CDR3 is 12 amino acids. CDR1 is SGHKS and CDR2 is YYEKEE in the germline V gene (reference sequence). CDR3 residues: CASSLIFTEAFF.